This T cell receptor (beta chain) is drawn from a study of human T cells and chemical hapten exposure. Time point denoted: patch test 1, 2 weeks after DPC sensitization. The sample's treatment: therapeutic diphenylcyclopropenone sensitization with weekly scalp DPC. Unfractionated whole blood served as the source for total RNA extraction. V lost 0 bases, J lost 6 bases, and 7 bases stayed unmatched. The CDR3 loop spans 16 amino acids. Per the germline V gene, CDR1 is LGHNA and CDR2 is YNFKEQ. A single record per CDR3 protein comes from TCRdb applying MiXCR to the RACE reads. The top ten clones hold about 1.6% of a sample with 80,000 to 100,000 distinct CDR3 sequences, over 6% of them seen once.

The J gene is TRBJ1-2, the V gene TRBV4-2, with 10 bases aligning to TRBD1. The receptor comes from a woman aged 30 to 39 with alopecia areata. Some clones in this sample may be carry-over from other donors' samples. The sequencing used whole blood, collected in connection with sensitization to the hapten diphenylcyclopropenone (DPC). The CDR3 loop is CASSQDLGQGLDGYTF. In DNA form, the CDR3 reads TGTGCCAGCAGCCAAGATCTGGGACAGGGGTTGGATGGCTACACCTTC.